The 5 T cell receptor beta chains listed next were all sequenced from one sample in a study of shared clonotypes between healthy human individuals. The protocol was immunoSEQ multiplex PCR, while the TCRdb copy is restricted to in-frame clones and leaves out a portion. The profile shows millions of clones, approximately 94% of them singletons. Naive CD8 populations comprised CD45RO-negative cells positively selected for CCR7, excluding terminally differentiated effector memory CD45RA+ cells. The sample taken for sequencing was naive CD8+ T cells sorted from blood. These receptors were collected from a young man in good health.

This sequence joins TRBV6-5 and TRBJ2-7, with D perhaps assigned TRBD1 or TRBD2 (5 bases each). This CDR3 contains 15 residues. The germline V gene has CDR1 MNHEY and CDR2 SVGAGI. Trimming left V 3 bases short and J 0 bases short, with 12 bases between. Here the CDR3 DNA reads TGTGCCAGCAGTTATGGGACCGCGAGCTCCTACGAGCAGTACTTC. Translating it yields CASSYGTASSYEQYF.

The gene calls are TRBV4-3 and TRBJ2-7, with a tentative D call TRBD2 (5 bases). Trimming took 1 base from V and 1 from J, leaving 14 bases between them. The CDR3 consists of 16 residues. Per germline, CDR1 LGHNA and CDR2 YSLEER. The CDR3 is CASSQGLGGESYEQYF. The DNA for the CDR3 is TGCGCCAGCAGCCAAGGGCTTGGAGGAGAATCCTACGAGCAGTACTTC.

This sequence joins TRBV5-6 and TRBJ2-7; perhaps TRBD2 as D (6 bases). The CDR3 runs 14 residues. The germline V and J ends were trimmed by 1 base and 3 bases, with 11 bases remaining between them. CDR1 SGHDT and CDR2 YYEEEE come from the germline V gene. CDR3 sequence reads: CASSLSLGLYEQYF. The CDR3 coding sequence is TGTGCCAGCAGCTTGTCTCTGGGACTCTACGAGCAGTACTTC.

J is TRBJ1-1 and V is TRBV7-9; weak D call: TRBD1 (5 bases). Germline V gives CDR1 SEHNR, CDR2 FQNEAQ (reference sequence). V lost 5 bases and J lost 1, with 11 bases in between. The CDR3 extends over 14 amino acids. CDR3 bases: TGTGCCAGCAGCACGACGACAGCGAACACTGAAGCTTTCTTT. Translated, it gives CASSTTTANTEAFF.

The J gene is TRBJ2-7, the V gene TRBV6-5, with 7 bases aligning to TRBD2. The ends lost 2 bases at V and 1 base at J; junction bases unmatched: 2. The CDR3 contains 14 residues. CDR1 MNHEY and CDR2 SVGAGI come from the germline V gene. The DNA of the CDR3 is TGTGCCAGCAGTTACGCGGGAGAGTCCTACGAGCAGTACTTC. This sequence encodes CASSYAGESYEQYF.